The 20 T cell receptor beta chains in this list originate from one sample, sequenced in a study of blood T cell repertoires in COVID-19. Sequencing used immunoSEQ multiplex PCR; TCRdb keeps in-frame clones, though not all of them. The sample gives roughly 300,000 clones, less than 90% of which show up once; roughly 1% is in the top ten. Material for sequencing was PBMCs or T cells enriched from blood (not recorded which). Receptor source: a woman in her thirties who had recovered from COVID-19.

The chain has TRBV18 and TRBJ2-3; 8 nucleotides line up with TRBD2. J was trimmed by 3 bases and V by 3 bases; bases with no gene match: 8. CDR3 size: 16 residues. CDR1 and CDR2 from the germline V gene are KGHSH and LQKENI. This CDR3 is CASSPLGLERTDTQYF. In nucleotides, the CDR3 is TGTGCCAGCTCACCCTTGGGACTAGAAAGGACAGATACGCAGTATTTT.

V gene TRBV28 combines with J gene TRBJ1-5; perhaps TRBD1 as D (6 bases). The CDR3 totals 14 residues. Germline CDR1 is MDHEN and CDR2 is SYDVKM. V gave up 5 bases and J gave up 0 bases, with 8 bases separating them. CDR3 sequence (DNA): TGTGCCAGCAGTCAGGGGAATAGCAATCAGCCCCAGCATTTT. Translation: CASSQGNSNQPQHF.

This clone was observed a handful of times. The chain links TRBV28 to TRBJ2-1; 9 bases map to TRBD1. After removal of 2 bases from V and 6 bases from J, the junction contained 5 bases not matched to a gene. The CDR3 runs 15 residues. Germline CDR1 MDHEN, CDR2 SYDVKM. The CDR3 nucleotides read TGTGCCAGCAGTTTACTTTGGACAGGGGTCAATGAGCAGTTCTTC. Translation: CASSLLWTGVNEQFF.

The table lists this clone with a few counts. This chain joins TRBV2 and TRBJ1-2, with 7 positions matching TRBD1. Germline CDR1 and CDR2: SNHLY and FYNNEI. CDR3 length equals 14 residues. V dropped 10 bases and J dropped 7; count of bases not matched to a gene: 15. The CDR3 region has the DNA TGTGCCACCGCCCTGACAGGGCCGAGTTCTGGCTACACCTTC. Translation: CATALTGPSSGYTF.

The rearrangement joins TRBV18 to TRBJ2-5, with unresolved D. The CDR3 totals 13 residues. Germline V gene sequence: CDR1 KGHSH, CDR2 LQKENI. The germline V and J ends were trimmed by 3 bases and 4 bases, with 9 bases remaining between them. This CDR3 is CASSPGPAETQYF. The DNA for the CDR3 is TGTGCCAGCTCACCGGGCCCGGCAGAGACCCAGTACTTC. Full variable domain (outside the CDR3, taken from reference TRBV18 and TRBJ2-5): NAGVMQNPRHLVRRRGQEARLRCSPMKGHSHVYWYRQLPEEGLKFMVYLQKENIIDESGMPKERFSAEFPKEGPSILRIQQVVRGDSAAYFCASSPGPAETQYFGPGTRLLVL.

The chain is built from TRBV9 and TRBJ2-3; D gene ambiguous. Trimming removed 6 bases at V and 6 bases at J, with 11 bases between. The CDR3 totals 12 residues. Germline values: CDR1 SGDLS, CDR2 YYNGEE. The chain's CDR3 is CASKASEDTQYF. Written as DNA, the CDR3 is TGTGCCAGCAAAGCCTCTGAGGATACGCAGTATTTT. The full variable domain, completed using reference TRBV9 and TRBJ2-3, is DSGVTQTPKHLITATGQRVTLRCSPRSGDLSVYWYQQSLDQGLQFLIQYYNGEERAKGNILERFSAQQFPDLHSELNLSSLELGDSALYFCASKASEDTQYFGPGTRLTVL.

V usage is TRBV5-1 and J usage is TRBJ2-5, with 13 nucleotides matching TRBD2. The trim removed 7 bases at V and 5 bases at J, leaving 20 bases unmatched. The CDR3 sequence is 19 residues long. CDR1 is SGHRS and CDR2 is YFSETQ in the germline V gene. The CDR3 DNA reads TGCGCCAGCGAGGGGACTAGCGGGGAGTCGGACGAGTTCGTGGAGACCCAGTACTTC. It translates to CASEGTSGESDEFVETQYF.

This chain joins TRBV30 and TRBJ1-6, with TRBD1 matching over 8 bases. The CDR3 sequence is 15 residues long. Unmatched junction bases numbered 7, after V lost 0 bases and J lost 9 bases. CDR1 is GTSNPN and CDR2 is SVGIG in the germline V gene (reference sequence). CDR3 amino acids: CAWSVLDRVSSPLHF. CDR3 in DNA: TGTGCCTGGAGTGTACTGGACAGGGTCTCTTCACCCCTCCACTTT. The full variable domain, its missing parts supplied by reference TRBV30 and TRBJ1-6, is SQTIHQWPATLVQPVGSPLSLECTVEGTSNPNLYWYRQAAGRGLQLLFYSVGIGQISSEVPQNLSASRPQDRQFILSSKKLLLSDSGFYLCAWSVLDRVSSPLHFGNGTRLTVT.

This clone has a handful of counts. The gene calls are TRBV19 and TRBJ1-5; 8 nucleotides match TRBD1. Germline lookup yields CDR1 LNHDA and CDR2 SQIVND (reference sequence). V lost 4 bases to trimming and J lost 3 bases; unmatched junction nucleotides: 8. This CDR3 region has 16 residues. In DNA form, the CDR3 reads TGTGCCAGTAGTAGGACGGACAGGGTAATCAATCAGCCCCAGCATTTT. This encodes CASSRTDRVINQPQHF.

The genes are TRBV10-3 and TRBJ1-1, with 7 bases fitting TRBD1. The CDR3 extends over 14 amino acids. The ends lost 6 bases at V and 1 base at J; junction bases unmatched: 5. Germline V CDR1 and CDR2: ENHRY, SYGVKD. The CDR3 nucleotides are TGTGCCATCAGGGAGACAGGGTCGAACACTGAAGCTTTCTTT. Its protein is CAIRETGSNTEAFF.

This clone turned up a few times. The V gene is TRBV18, the J gene TRBJ2-7; perhaps TRBD1 as D (6 bases). The CDR3 runs to 19 residues. Trimming cost V 1 base and J 5 bases, with 27 bases left between them. CDR1 and CDR2 (germline): KGHSH, LQKENI. DNA of the CDR3: TGTGCCAGCTCACCACGCAGGCCCAGGGGAACGACCCTGTATAACGAGCAGTACTTC. Translating gives CASSPRRPRGTTLYNEQYF.

The rearrangement links TRBV19 to TRBJ1-1, with TRBD1 matching 11 bases. V dropped 5 bases and J dropped 6; count of bases not matched to a gene: 17. The CDR3 contains 18 residues. Germline V lookup: CDR1 LNHDA, CDR2 SQIVND (reference sequence). CDR3 coding DNA: TGTGCCAGTAGTCCACGTTCGGGACAGGGGGGAAGAGGCGCTGAAGCTTTCTTT. As protein: CASSPRSGQGGRGAEAFF.

The CDR3 region is CASSLVRIQGAPGNTIYF. The CDR3 DNA reads as TGTGCCAGCAGCTTGGTGCGCATCCAGGGGGCGCCGGGAAACACCATATATTTT. The chain links TRBV5-5 to TRBJ1-3; 8 bases fit TRBD1. CDR1 SGHKS and CDR2 YYEKEE come from the germline V gene (reference sequence). J gave up 4 bases and V 0 bases, and 12 bases lay outside the gene matches. There are 18 residues in the CDR3.

The genes are TRBV30 and TRBJ2-7; the D gene is possibly TRBD1 (7 bases). Trimming shortened V by 0 bases and J by 9 bases, and 18 bases separated the two germline ends. Germline CDR1 reads GTSNPN; CDR2 reads SVGIG (reference sequence). CDR3 length: 14 amino acids. The DNA of the CDR3 is TGTGCCTGGAGTGTCGGCAGGGGGGTTACGGGGCAGTACTTC. It specifies CAWSVGRGVTGQYF.

V and J are TRBV9 and TRBJ2-3; the D is unclear. Germline V lookup: CDR1 SGDLS, CDR2 YYNGEE. The V and J ends lost 2 bases and 0 bases respectively, with 22 bases between them. The CDR3 spans 19 residues. In DNA, the CDR3 is TGTGCCAGCAGCGTGCGTGGAGATAGATTCTTCTCTAGCACAGATACGCAGTATTTT. Protein product: CASSVRGDRFFSSTDTQYF.

The chain combines TRBV5-5 with TRBJ2-7; TRBD1 matches at 9 bases. The CDR3 is 15 residues long. The germline gives CDR1 SGHKS, CDR2 YYEKEE (reference sequence). With 4 bases clipped from V and 5 bases from J, the junction kept 10 bases outside the gene matches. The CDR3 region has the DNA TGTGCCAGCAGCCCTAGGGACAGGGTTAACGACGAGCAGTACTTC. Amino acid sequence: CASSPRDRVNDEQYF.

The rearrangement joins TRBV29-1 to TRBJ1-1, with 7 bases matching TRBD1. V was pared by 4 bases and J by 4 bases, with 9 bases of the junction left unmatched. Germline V lookup: CDR1 SQVTM, CDR2 ANQGSEA. This CDR3 has 14 residues. In DNA form, the CDR3 reads TGCAGCGTTGCGGGACCACAGGGGAGCACTGAAGCTTTCTTT. This gives the protein CSVAGPQGSTEAFF. Full variable domain (missing parts from reference TRBV29-1 and TRBJ1-1): SAVISQKPSRDICQRGTSLTIQCQVDSQVTMMFWYRQQPGQSLTLIATANQGSEATYESGFVIDKFPISRPNLTFSTLTVSNMSPEDSSIYLCSVAGPQGSTEAFFGQGTRLTVV.

This clone was seen only once. The rearrangement uses TRBV4-3 and TRBJ2-6; the D is unclear. CDR1 and CDR2 from the germline V gene are LGHNA and YSLEER. Trimming cost V 5 bases and J 1 base, with 6 bases left between them. The CDR3 covers 14 residues. CDR3 protein: CASSGLSGANVLTF. Written as DNA, the CDR3 is TGCGCCAGCAGCGGGCTGTCTGGGGCCAACGTCCTGACTTTC.

This clone showed up just once. This chain links TRBV29-1 with TRBJ1-1; no firm D call. V was pared by 8 bases and J by 0 bases, with 7 bases between. CDR1 and CDR2 from the germline V gene are SQVTM and ANQGSEA. This CDR3 is built from 11 residues. CDR3: CSCSLNTEAFF. CDR3 in DNA: TGCAGCTGTAGTCTGAACACTGAAGCTTTCTTT.

This chain joins TRBV19 and TRBJ1-5; 7 positions match TRBD1. Trimming removed 11 bases from V and 2 bases from J; junction bases left unmatched: 24. The CDR3 loop spans 19 amino acids. The germline gives CDR1 LNHDA, CDR2 SQIVND (reference sequence). The CDR3 protein is CAGDVGTGDPFGGNQPQHF. DNA of the CDR3: TGTGCCGGCGACGTCGGTACAGGGGATCCCTTCGGCGGCAATCAGCCCCAGCATTTT.